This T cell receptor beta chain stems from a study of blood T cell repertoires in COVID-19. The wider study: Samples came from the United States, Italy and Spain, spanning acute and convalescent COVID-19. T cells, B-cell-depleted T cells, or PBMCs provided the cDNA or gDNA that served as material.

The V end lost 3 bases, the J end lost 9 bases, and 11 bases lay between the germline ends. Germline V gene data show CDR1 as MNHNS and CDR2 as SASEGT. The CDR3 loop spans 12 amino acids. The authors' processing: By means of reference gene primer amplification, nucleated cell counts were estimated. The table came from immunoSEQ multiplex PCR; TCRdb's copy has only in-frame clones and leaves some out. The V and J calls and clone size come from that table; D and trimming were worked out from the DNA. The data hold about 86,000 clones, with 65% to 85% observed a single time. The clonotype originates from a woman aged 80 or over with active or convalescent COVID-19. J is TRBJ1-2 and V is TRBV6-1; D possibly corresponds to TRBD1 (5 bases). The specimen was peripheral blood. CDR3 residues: CASSEGWTSYTF. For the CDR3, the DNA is TGTGCCAGCAGTGAGGGTTGGACAAGCTACACCTTC.